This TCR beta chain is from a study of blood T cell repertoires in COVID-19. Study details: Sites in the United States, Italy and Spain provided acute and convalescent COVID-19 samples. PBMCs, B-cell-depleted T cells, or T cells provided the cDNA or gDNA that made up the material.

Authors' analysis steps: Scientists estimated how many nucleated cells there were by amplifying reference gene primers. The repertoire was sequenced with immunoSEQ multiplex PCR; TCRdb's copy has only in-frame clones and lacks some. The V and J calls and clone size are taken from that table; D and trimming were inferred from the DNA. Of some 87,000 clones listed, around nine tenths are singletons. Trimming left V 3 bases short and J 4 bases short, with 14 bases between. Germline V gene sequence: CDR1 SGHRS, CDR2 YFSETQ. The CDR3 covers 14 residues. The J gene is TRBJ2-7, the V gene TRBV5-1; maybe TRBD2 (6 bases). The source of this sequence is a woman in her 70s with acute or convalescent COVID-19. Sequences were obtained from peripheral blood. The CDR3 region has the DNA TGCGCCAGCAGCTGGACATCTAGCGCGTACGAGCAGTACTTC. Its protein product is CASSWTSSAYEQYF.